Given below is one T cell receptor beta chain in context. Its matching antigen is unknown. The data stem from a study of T cell repertoires in cytomegalovirus infection. Study-wide background: Indications came from public TCR beta signatures; they pointed to CMV infection and to a matching HLA type.

Each CDR3 protein is one row after TCRdb ran MiXCR on the reads. This table has under 90,000 distinct CDR3 sequences, approximately 46% appearing once. J lost 2 bases, V lost 5 bases, and 11 bases had no gene match. Per germline, CDR1 SGHVS and CDR2 FQNEAQ. There are 18 residues in the CDR3. Study-level findings and limits: In two of eight donors, the top clonotype was HLA-C-restricted CMV-specific.

Specimen: CD8+ T cells from cultured PBMCs, collected from culture after CMV antigen stimulation. The chain recombines TRBV7-8 with TRBJ2-1, with 11 bases lining up with TRBD1. The clonotype comes from a human donor in good health (CMV status not recorded). Some clones in this sample may be carry-over from other donors' samples. The CDR3 nucleotides read TGTGCCAGCAGCCATTTTGCCGGGACAGGGGGAACCTACAATGAGCAGTTCTTC. It encodes CASSHFAGTGGTYNEQFF.